Listed here are 24 T cell receptor beta chains from one sample, sequenced in a study of blood T cell repertoires in COVID-19. This table comes from immunoSEQ multiplex PCR, and its TCRdb copy is limited to in-frame clones, with some not included. Among hundreds of thousands of clones listed, 75% to 90% were seen once. Sequenced input: peripheral blood. The receptor set was obtained from a woman between 70 and 85 years old with active or convalescent COVID-19.

As to this clone: The same CDR3 also results from other DNA sequences found in this sample. The chain links TRBV14 to TRBJ1-1; 7 nucleotides line up with TRBD1. The CDR3 covers 15 residues. The trim removed 4 bases at V and 0 bases at J, leaving 5 bases unmatched. Looked up from germline, CDR1 is SGHDN and CDR2 is FVKESK. The CDR3 nucleotides are TGTGCCAGCAGCCGACAGGGCTTCATGAACACTGAAGCTTTCTTT. This codes for CASSRQGFMNTEAFF. The full variable domain, its missing parts supplied by reference TRBV14 and TRBJ1-1, is EAGVTQFPSHSVIEKGQTVTLRCDPISGHDNLYWYRRVMGKEIKFLLHFVKESKQDESGMPNNRFLAERTGGTYSTLKVQPAELEDSGVYFCASSRQGFMNTEAFFGQGTRLTVV.

The CDR3, as DNA: TGTGCCAGCAGCCAAGATCACAGGAACTATGGCTACACCTTC. Translating gives CASSQDHRNYGYTF. The chain uses TRBV3-1 (or the pseudogene TRBV3-2) and TRBJ1-2, with a possible D match to TRBD1 (5 bases). The germline gives CDR1 LGHDT, CDR2 YNNKEL (reference sequence). Deletions cut 0 bases from V and 2 bases from J, with 7 bases between. CDR3 length: 14 residues.

The rearrangement uses TRBV12-3 or TRBV12-4 and TRBJ1-6; TRBD1 matches 7 bases. After removal of 6 bases from V and 8 bases from J, the junction contained 4 bases not matched to a gene. This CDR3 spans 13 amino acids. CDR3 in DNA: TGTGCCAGCAGGGGACAGACACATTCACCCCTCCACTTT. Protein: CASRGQTHSPLHF.

This sequence joins TRBV19 and TRBJ2-3, with D perhaps TRBD2 (6 bases). The CDR3 consists of 14 residues. In germline, CDR1 is LNHDA, CDR2 SQIVND (reference sequence). Trimming stripped 3 bases from V and 2 bases from J, with 9 bases between. The chain's CDR3 is CASSIGGFTDTQYF. The DNA of the CDR3 is TGTGCCAGTAGTATTGGAGGGTTCACAGATACGCAGTATTTT.

The genes are TRBV10-3 and TRBJ2-1, with 12 bases aligning to TRBD2. Trimming cost V 10 bases and J 8 bases; bases outside gene matches: 12. This CDR3 is built from 15 residues. Germline lookup yields CDR1 ENHRY and CDR2 SYGVKD. The CDR3 is CATAILAGGLDEQFF. As DNA, the CDR3 is TGTGCCACCGCGATACTAGCGGGAGGCCTGGATGAGCAGTTCTTC.

The J gene is TRBJ2-3, the V gene TRBV10-1; 9 bases are a match to TRBD1. V was pared by 4 bases and J by 4 bases, with 6 bases of the junction left unmatched. Germline V CDR1 and CDR2: WNHNN, SYGVQD (reference sequence). The CDR3 spans 15 residues. CDR3 residues: CASSAGTGFADTQYF. CDR3 coding DNA: TGCGCCAGCAGTGCCGGGACAGGGTTCGCAGATACGCAGTATTTT.

The rearrangement uses TRBV28 and TRBJ1-6; 8 bases line up with TRBD1. The CDR3 has 18 residues. J lost 0 bases, V lost 6 bases, and 10 bases had no gene match. Germline-derived CDR1 and CDR2 are MDHEN and SYDVKM. The CDR3 loop reads CASSPGQGASSYNSPLHF. CDR3 DNA sequence: TGTGCCAGCAGCCCCGGGCAGGGGGCTAGCTCCTATAATTCACCCCTCCACTTT.

This chain connects TRBV7-9 to TRBJ1-4; D gene unclear. V was trimmed by 7 bases and J by 12 bases, leaving 12 bases between them. The CDR3 sequence is 11 residues long. Per germline, CDR1 SEHNR and CDR2 FQNEAQ (reference sequence). The CDR3 sequence is CASTLGGELFF. Written as DNA, the CDR3 is TGTGCCAGCACCCTCGGCGGGGAACTGTTTTTT. The variable domain in full, completed from reference TRBV7-9 and TRBJ1-4, reads DTGVSQNPRHKITKRGQNVTFRCDPISEHNRLYWYRQTLGQGPEFLTYFQNEAQLEKSRLLSDRFSAERPKGSFSTLEIQRTEQGDSAMYLCASTLGGELFFGSGTQLSVL.

The rearrangement links TRBV3-1 (or the pseudogene TRBV3-2) to TRBJ2-3; weak D call: TRBD1 (5 bases). The CDR3 loop spans 14 amino acids. Trimming took off 5 bases at V and 4 bases at J, with 13 bases between the two ends. Germline CDR1 and CDR2: LGHDT and YNNKEL (reference sequence). CDR3 amino acids: CASSTQQVADTQYF. The DNA of the CDR3 is TGTGCCAGCAGCACCCAACAGGTTGCAGATACGCAGTATTTT.

The chain recombines TRBV27 with TRBJ2-7; 13 bases agree with TRBD2. With V trimmed by 6 bases and J by 6 bases, 2 bases remained unmatched. The CDR3 loop spans 13 amino acids. Germline CDR1 MNHEY, CDR2 SMNVEV (reference sequence). The CDR3 sequence: CASRLAGGGEQYF. The CDR3 region has the DNA TGTGCCAGCAGACTAGCGGGGGGGGGCGAGCAGTACTTC.

V and J are TRBV30 and TRBJ2-4; TRBD1 matches at 8 bases. The CDR3 runs to 13 residues. From germline, CDR1 is GTSNPN and CDR2 SVGIG (reference sequence). V gave up 2 bases and J gave up 6 bases; unmatched junction bases: 3. CDR3 sequence: CAWSIRGLNIQYF. Here the CDR3 DNA reads TGTGCCTGGAGTATCAGGGGGCTAAACATTCAGTACTTC.

This clone appeared once. Other DNA sequences from this sample encode an identical CDR3 as well. V is TRBV14 and J is TRBJ2-5, with 7 bases matching TRBD1. Germline V lookup: CDR1 SGHDN, CDR2 FVKESK. The V gene end was trimmed by 4 bases and the J gene end by 5 bases; junction bases not matched to a gene: 7. This CDR3 region has 14 residues. CDR3: CASSPPAGGETQYF. In nucleotides, the CDR3 is TGTGCCAGCAGCCCCCCCGCAGGGGGTGAGACCCAGTACTTC. Combining the CDR3 with reference TRBV14 and TRBJ2-5 gives the whole variable domain EAGVTQFPSHSVIEKGQTVTLRCDPISGHDNLYWYRRVMGKEIKFLLHFVKESKQDESGMPNNRFLAERTGGTYSTLKVQPAELEDSGVYFCASSPPAGGETQYFGPGTRLLVL.

The chain joins TRBV24-1 to TRBJ1-1; D call uncertain. The CDR3 is 14 amino acids. Germline V gene data show CDR1 as KGHDR and CDR2 as SFDVKD. V was pared by 4 bases and J by 4 bases, with 12 bases between. The CDR3 DNA is TGTGCCACCAGTGACCTCATTGGAGCCACTGAAGCTTTCTTT. Its protein is CATSDLIGATEAFF.

This clone showed up just a few times. CDR3 sequence: CASSQAGTGLYEQYF. For the CDR3, the DNA is TGTGCCAGCAGCCAAGCCGGGACAGGGCTGTACGAGCAGTACTTC. V gene TRBV4-2 combines with J gene TRBJ2-7; 9 nucleotides align to TRBD1. Germline loops: CDR1 LGHNA, CDR2 YNFKEQ. The V and J ends lost 1 base and 4 bases, in that order; junction bases with no gene match: 5. CDR3 length: 15 residues.

The chain has TRBV2 and TRBJ2-2, with D possibly TRBD1 on 6 matching bases. Trimming removed 8 bases from V and 2 bases from J, with 15 bases in between. CDR3 size: 15 residues. CDR1 is SNHLY and CDR2 is FYNNEI in the germline V gene. The CDR3, as DNA: TGTGCCAGCGGCGTTAGAGGGGGTAACACCGGGGAGCTGTTTTTT. The encoded protein is CASGVRGGNTGELFF.

The sample holds a few counts of this clone. Other DNA sequences in this sample translate to the same CDR3. The chain carries TRBV19 and TRBJ1-5; TRBD1 agrees at 7 bases. Losses at the gene ends were 3 bases for V and 6 bases for J; bases not matched to a gene: 5. This CDR3 has 14 amino acids. Germline CDR1 is LNHDA and CDR2 is SQIVND (reference sequence). The CDR3 sequence is CASSIQGVGQPQHF. The CDR3 region has the DNA TGTGCCAGTAGTATTCAGGGGGTGGGTCAGCCCCAGCATTTT.

This chain connects TRBV5-5 to TRBJ1-4, with a tentative D call TRBD1 (6 bases). V was clipped by 4 bases and J by 5 bases, with 15 bases between them. This CDR3 is built from 15 residues. CDR1 SGHKS and CDR2 YYEKEE come from the germline V gene (reference sequence). CDR3 amino acids: CASSHRTVQNEKLFF. The CDR3 nucleotides are TGTGCCAGCAGCCACCGGACAGTGCAAAATGAAAAACTGTTTTTT.

The V call is TRBV14, the J call TRBJ1-2, with 7 nucleotides matching TRBD1. This CDR3 is built from 14 residues. V lost 3 bases to trimming and J lost 8 bases; unmatched junction nucleotides: 9. The germline gives CDR1 SGHDN, CDR2 FVKESK. The chain's CDR3 is CASSQWYRGEGYTF. The CDR3 coding sequence is TGTGCCAGCAGCCAGTGGTACAGGGGAGAGGGCTACACCTTC. The full variable domain, completed using reference TRBV14 and TRBJ1-2, is EAGVTQFPSHSVIEKGQTVTLRCDPISGHDNLYWYRRVMGKEIKFLLHFVKESKQDESGMPNNRFLAERTGGTYSTLKVQPAELEDSGVYFCASSQWYRGEGYTFGSGTRLTVV.

This clone came up a few times. V is TRBV10-1 and J is TRBJ1-2, with a weak D call TRBD1 (5 bases). The CDR3 length is 16 residues. The germline V gene encodes CDR1 WNHNN and CDR2 SYGVQD (reference sequence). The germline V and J ends were trimmed by 8 bases and 2 bases, with 21 bases remaining between them. CDR3 nucleotides: TGCGCCAGCCGGAGGGTAGCGAGGGGACGAAACTATGGCTACACCTTC. Its translation: CASRRVARGRNYGYTF.

The genes are TRBV5-5 and TRBJ1-6; TRBD1 is a possible D gene (5 bases). Germline V CDR1 and CDR2: SGHKS, YYEKEE (reference sequence). CDR3 size: 14 residues. Trimming pared 4 bases from V and 10 bases from J, leaving 15 bases between. CDR3 nucleotide sequence: TGTGCCAGCAGCCTCCCGCGCGGGGACTCACCCCTCCACTTT. This gives the protein CASSLPRGDSPLHF.

This rearrangement joins TRBV9 to TRBJ1-1; 12 bases are a match to TRBD1. CDR1 and CDR2 (germline): SGDLS, YYNGEE. CDR3 length equals 17 residues. The V and J ends lost 3 bases and 1 base, in that order; junction bases with no gene match: 7. CDR3 nucleotides: TGTGCCAGCAGCGCGGGACAGGGGGCAGGAAGGAACACTGAAGCTTTCTTT. It specifies CASSAGQGAGRNTEAFF. Full variable domain (remainder filled in from reference TRBV9 and TRBJ1-1): DSGVTQTPKHLITATGQRVTLRCSPRSGDLSVYWYQQSLDQGLQFLIQYYNGEERAKGNILERFSAQQFPDLHSELNLSSLELGDSALYFCASSAGQGAGRNTEAFFGQGTRLTVV.

The chain has TRBV21-1 and TRBJ1-1; the table's D call, TRBD1, has no DNA check behind it. TRBV21-1 represents a pseudogene. The CDR3 is made up of 17 amino acids. As DNA, the CDR3 is TGTGCCAGCAGCTTTGGGGACAGGGAAGAGGTAAACACTGAAGCTTTCTTT. It is translated as CASSFGDREEVNTEAFF.

The chain has TRBV5-1 and TRBJ2-2; unclear D gene. The CDR3 length is 14 residues. Trimming left V 2 bases short and J 1 base short, with 6 bases between. In germline, CDR1 is SGHRS, CDR2 YFSETQ. The CDR3 sequence is CASSFNGNTGELFF. As DNA, the CDR3 is TGCGCCAGCAGCTTTAACGGGAACACCGGGGAGCTGTTTTTT.

The chain joins TRBV7-8 to TRBJ2-7; D unclear. Germline CDR1 SGHVS, CDR2 FQNEAQ. V lost 1 base and J 3 bases, leaving 19 bases between the germline ends. The CDR3 is 17 amino acids. The CDR3 coding sequence is TGTGCCAGCAGCTTAGTAGTCTCCCCCATTCAGGTCTACGAGCAGTACTTC. Translating it yields CASSLVVSPIQVYEQYF.